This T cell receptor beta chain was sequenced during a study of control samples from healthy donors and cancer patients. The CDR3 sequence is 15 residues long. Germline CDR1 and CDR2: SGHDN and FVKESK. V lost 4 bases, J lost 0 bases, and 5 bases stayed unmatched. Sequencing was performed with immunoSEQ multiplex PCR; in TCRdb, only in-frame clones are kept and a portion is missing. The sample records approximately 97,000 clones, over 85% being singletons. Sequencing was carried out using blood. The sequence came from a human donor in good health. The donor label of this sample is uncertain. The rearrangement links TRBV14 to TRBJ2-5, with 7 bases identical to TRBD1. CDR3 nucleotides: TGTGCCAGCAGCCTTTACAGGGGTTACCAAGAGACCCAGTACTTC. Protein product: CASSLYRGYQETQYF.